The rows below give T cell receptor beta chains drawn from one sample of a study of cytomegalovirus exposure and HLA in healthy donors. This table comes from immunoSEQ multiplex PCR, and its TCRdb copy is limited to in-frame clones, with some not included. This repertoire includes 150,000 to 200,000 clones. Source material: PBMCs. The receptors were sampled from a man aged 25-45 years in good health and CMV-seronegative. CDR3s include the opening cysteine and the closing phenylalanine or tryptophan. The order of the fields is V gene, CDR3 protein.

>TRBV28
CASRSGHPTDTQYF
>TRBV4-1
CASSQERLAGGLAYEQYF
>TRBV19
CASSIGTGGNQPQHF
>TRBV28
CASTDQQGADEQYF
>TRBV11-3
CASSPRQGAREKLFF
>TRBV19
CASSIYAGGTGELFF
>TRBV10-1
CASSESRGAQETQYF
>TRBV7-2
CASSLRELGGYTF
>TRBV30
CAWSVGAFWTGEAYGYTF
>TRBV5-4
CASSFRDRVLEQFF
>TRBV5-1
CASSLNTKETQYF
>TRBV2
CASRPQRGGPDTQYF
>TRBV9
CASSPSGVAGWEQYF
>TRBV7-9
CASGKGGGPITQYF